This T cell receptor beta chain appears in the sequencing data of a study of T cells in localized non-small cell lung cancer. Trimming left V 4 bases short and J 9 bases short, with 10 bases between. Germline CDR1 is PRHDT and CDR2 is FYEKMQ (reference sequence). This CDR3 has 12 residues. General observations from the study: Adjacent lung tissue had a median about 60 of the top 100 clones found in the tumor.

The method was immunoSEQ multiplex PCR; TCRdb's version includes in-frame clones alone and lacks a portion of them. The sample yields under 20,000 clones, roughly 90% seen once. This clone was seen a single time. Antigen specificity is unknown. This sequence originates from a female donor of 60 years or more with stage III squamous cell lung carcinoma. This sequence joins TRBV13 and TRBJ2-1; no clear D gene. The sequencing used peripheral blood, collected before any cancer treatment. CDR3 sequence (DNA): TGTGCCAGCAGCTCACCAGGTCGTGAGCAGTTCTTC. It translates to CASSSPGREQFF. The whole variable domain, filled in from reference TRBV13 and TRBJ2-1, reads AAGVIQSPRHLIKEKRETATLKCYPIPRHDTVYWYQQGPGQDPQFLISFYEKMQSDKGSIPDRFSAQQFSDYHSELNMSSLELGDSALYFCASSSPGREQFFGPGTRLTVL.